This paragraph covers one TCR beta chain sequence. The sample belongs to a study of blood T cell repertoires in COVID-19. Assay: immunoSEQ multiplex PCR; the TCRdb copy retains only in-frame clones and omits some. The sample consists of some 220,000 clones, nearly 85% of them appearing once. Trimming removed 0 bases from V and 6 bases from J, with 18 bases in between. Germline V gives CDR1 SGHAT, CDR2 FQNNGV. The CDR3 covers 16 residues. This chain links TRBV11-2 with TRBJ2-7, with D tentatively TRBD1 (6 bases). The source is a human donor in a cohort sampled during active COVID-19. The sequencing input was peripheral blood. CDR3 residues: CASSLEDGSGVPEQYF. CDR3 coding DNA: TGTGCCAGCAGCTTAGAGGATGGGTCAGGGGTACCCGAGCAGTACTTC.